Only one count was recorded for the clone carrying this T cell receptor beta chain. Its matching antigen is unknown. The sample originates from a study of T cell responses to AZD1222 COVID-19 vaccine. Findings of the study overall: Clonal diversity was possibly underestimated, and the donors were mostly white British, with more females. Across the whole spike, CD4 TCRs peaked at regions 160-218 and 743-854.

Some clones are missing from TCRdb's copy, which holds only in-frame ones; the method was immunoSEQ multiplex PCR. The sample includes tens of thousands of clones, about 93% of them seen just once. Germline V gene sequence: CDR1 SGHKS, CDR2 YYEKEE (reference sequence). Deletions cut 0 bases from V and 0 bases from J, with 12 bases between. The CDR3 has 16 residues. This chain joins TRBV5-5 and TRBJ1-1; no clear D gene. This clonotype originated in an adult who received the AZD1222 COVID-19 vaccine. The sequences come from peripheral blood, collected 28 days after the second AZD1222 dose. The CDR3 bases are TGTGCCAGCAGCTTGGATCCTTGGCAGGTGAACACTGAAGCTTTCTTT. Its translation is CASSLDPWQVNTEAFF.